This TCR beta chain was captured by sequencing in a study of T cell responses to AZD1222 COVID-19 vaccine. This clone was found a few times. What it binds is unknown. This table comes from immunoSEQ multiplex PCR, and its TCRdb copy is limited to in-frame clones, with some not included. The sample lists around 100,000 clones, 70% to 90% seen once, with roughly 2.5% in the top ten. Overall study findings and caveats: Spike regions recognized by vaccine-associated CD4 TCRs spanned the protein, led by 160-218 and 743-854. Spike-specific TCR breadth and depth rose after two AZD1222 doses. White British ancestry dominated among donors, who included more females, and clonal diversity was possibly underestimated. Reportedly, nearly half the spike-specific TCRs target unmutated variant regions.

The ends were cut back, 8 bases at V and 0 bases at J, with 14 bases in the middle. The CDR3 sequence is 15 residues long. From germline, CDR1 is MNHEY and CDR2 SMNVEV (reference sequence). The source was peripheral blood, collected 28 days after the second AZD1222 dose. This sequence was found in an adult who received the AZD1222 COVID-19 vaccine. V gene TRBV27 combines with J gene TRBJ2-1; D is possibly TRBD2 (7 bases). CDR3: CASSGGLSSYNEQFF. DNA of the CDR3: TGTGCCAGCTCGGGGGGCTTAAGCTCCTACAATGAGCAGTTCTTC.